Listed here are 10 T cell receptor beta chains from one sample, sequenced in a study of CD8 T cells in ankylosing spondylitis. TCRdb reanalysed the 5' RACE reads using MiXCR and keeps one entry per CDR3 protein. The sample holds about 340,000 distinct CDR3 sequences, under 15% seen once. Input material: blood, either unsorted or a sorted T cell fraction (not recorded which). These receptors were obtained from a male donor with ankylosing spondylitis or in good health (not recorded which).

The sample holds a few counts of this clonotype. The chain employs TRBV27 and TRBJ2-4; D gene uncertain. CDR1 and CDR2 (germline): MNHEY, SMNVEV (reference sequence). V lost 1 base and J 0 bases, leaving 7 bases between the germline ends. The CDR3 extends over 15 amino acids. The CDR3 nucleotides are TGTGCCAGCAGTTTATATGGGGTAGCCAAAAACATTCAGTACTTC. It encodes CASSLYGVAKNIQYF.

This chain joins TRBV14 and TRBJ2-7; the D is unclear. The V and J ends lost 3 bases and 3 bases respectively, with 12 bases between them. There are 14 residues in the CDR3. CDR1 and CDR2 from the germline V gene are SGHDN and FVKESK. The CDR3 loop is CASSHGGHVYEQYF. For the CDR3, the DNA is TGTGCCAGCAGCCATGGCGGCCACGTCTACGAGCAGTACTTC.

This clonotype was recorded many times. CDR3 nucleotide sequence: TGCGCCAGCAGCTTCAGACAGGGAGGCACAGATACGCAGTATTTT. As protein: CASSFRQGGTDTQYF. The rearrangement joins TRBV5-1 to TRBJ2-3; 7 nucleotides line up with TRBD1. Germline CDR1 reads SGHRS; CDR2 reads YFSETQ. With V trimmed by 2 bases and J by 1 base, 4 bases remained unmatched. The CDR3 consists of 15 residues. The full variable domain, with the rest looked up from reference TRBV5-1 and TRBJ2-3, is KAGVTQTPRYLIKTRGQQVTLSCSPISGHRSVSWYQQTPGQGLQFLFEYFSETQRNKGNFPGRFSGRQFSNSRSEMNVSTLELGDSALYLCASSFRQGGTDTQYFGPGTRLTVL.

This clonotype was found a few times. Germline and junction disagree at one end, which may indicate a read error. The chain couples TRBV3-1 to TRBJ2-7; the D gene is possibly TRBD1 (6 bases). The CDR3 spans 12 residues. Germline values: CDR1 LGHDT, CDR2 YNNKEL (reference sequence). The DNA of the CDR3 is TGTGCCAGCAGCCAAGATCGACAGGTTCGTCGGTTC. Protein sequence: CASSQDRQVRRF.

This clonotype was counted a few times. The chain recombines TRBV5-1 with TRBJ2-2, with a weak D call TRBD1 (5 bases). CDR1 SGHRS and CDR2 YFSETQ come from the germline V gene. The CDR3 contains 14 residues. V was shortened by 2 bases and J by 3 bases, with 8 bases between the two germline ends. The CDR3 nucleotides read TGCGCCAGCAGCTTTAGCAGGGACACCGGGGAGCTGTTTTTT. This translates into CASSFSRDTGELFF.

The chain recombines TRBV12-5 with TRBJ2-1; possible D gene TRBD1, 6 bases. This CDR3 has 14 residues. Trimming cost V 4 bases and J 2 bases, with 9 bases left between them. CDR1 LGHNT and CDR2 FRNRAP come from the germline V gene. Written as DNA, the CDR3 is TGTGCTAGTGGTTCCAGGGGAGCCTACAATGAGCAGTTCTTC. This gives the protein CASGSRGAYNEQFF.

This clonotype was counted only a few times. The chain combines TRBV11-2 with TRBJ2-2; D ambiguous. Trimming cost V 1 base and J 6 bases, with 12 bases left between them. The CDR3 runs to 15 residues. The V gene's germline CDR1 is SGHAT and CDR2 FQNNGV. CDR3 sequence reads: CASSLGKGGAGELFF. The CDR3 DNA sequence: TGTGCCAGCAGCTTAGGCAAGGGTGGCGCCGGGGAGCTGTTTTTT. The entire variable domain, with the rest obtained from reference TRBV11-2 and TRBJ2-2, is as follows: EAGVAQSPRYKIIEKRQSVAFWCNPISGHATLYWYQQILGQGPKLLIQFQNNGVVDDSQLPKDRFSAERLKGVDSTLKIQPAKLEDSAVYLCASSLGKGGAGELFFGEGSRLTVL.

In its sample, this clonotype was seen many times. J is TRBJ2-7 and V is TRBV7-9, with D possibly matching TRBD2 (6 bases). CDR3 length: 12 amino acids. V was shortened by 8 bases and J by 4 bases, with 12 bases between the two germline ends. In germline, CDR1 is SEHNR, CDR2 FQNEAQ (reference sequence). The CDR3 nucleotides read TGTGCCAGCGGGAGGACGAAATACGAGCAGTACTTC. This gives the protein CASGRTKYEQYF.

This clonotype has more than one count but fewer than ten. CDR3 coding DNA: TGTGCCAGTAGTCCTGGACAGGCTGGGGCCAACGTCCTGACTTTC. Its translation is CASSPGQAGANVLTF. V and J are TRBV19 and TRBJ2-6; 7 bases are a match to TRBD1. The germline CDR1 and CDR2 sequences are LNHDA and SQIVND (reference sequence). This CDR3 is 15 amino acids long. Trimming took 5 bases from V and 2 from J; bases not matched to a gene: 3.

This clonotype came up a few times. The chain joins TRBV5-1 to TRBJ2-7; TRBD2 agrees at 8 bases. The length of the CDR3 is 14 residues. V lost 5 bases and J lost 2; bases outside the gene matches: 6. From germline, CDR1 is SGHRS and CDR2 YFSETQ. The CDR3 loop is CASSEGAGAYEQYF. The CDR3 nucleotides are TGCGCCAGCAGTGAGGGAGCGGGAGCCTACGAGCAGTACTTC.